This paragraph covers one TCR beta chain sequence. Its antigen is unknown. This entry comes from a study of CXCR3-negative and CXCR3-positive naive CD8 T cells (dated 2019 in TCRdb). About the full investigation: About 135 million TRB reads were obtained in total, roughly 1.5 +/- 0.3 million reads per library. The TRBV-TRBJ cluster analysis covered naive subsets from about 5 donors and memory cells from 3 donors. Data from ten or so donors, pooled across two independent experiments, went into the diversity and physicochemical repertoire analyses.

The germline V gene yields MNHEY for CDR1 and SVGAGI for CDR2. The CDR3 runs 16 residues from the cysteine to the phenylalanine. No DNA is recorded. What the research found in general, with its limitations: Because CXCR3 expression was partially decreased after cryopreservation, freshly isolated PBMCs were used for most assays. Compared with CXCR3-negative naive cells, CXCR3-positive naive cells had TRB CDR3s with higher hydrophobicity (lower Kidera factor 4), lower energy, and higher strength and volume indices. Comparably high repertoire diversity was found in both naive subsets, whereas much lower repertoire diversity was found in memory CD8+ T cells. Surface CD5, linked to self-reactivity in mice, was comparable between naive subsets; TCR interaction strength was therefore also inferred from TRB CDR3 physicochemical properties. Within the same donor, TRBV-TRBJ usage looked similar between naive CXCR3-negative and CXCR3-positive cells, but memory cells had distinct patterns.

The sequencer listed for this sample is NextSeq 550. The Human TCR Profiling Kit (MiLaboratory) was used to make UMI-labeled 5' RACE TRB cDNA libraries. cDNA synthesis used the entire amount of extracted RNA, and PCR amplification then used the entire amount of cDNA produced. Libraries were prepared in parallel with an identical number of PCR cycles. In the source study's methods: About 52,000 +/- 9,100 unique UMI-labeled TRB cDNA molecules per library were extracted with MIGEC and MiXCR, with at least two reads per UMI required. On average, each library contained approximately 40,000 +/- 10,000 functional in-frame TRB CDR3 nucleotide clonotypes without stop codons. After downsampling to 5000 UMI-labeled TRB molecules per sample, diversity metrics such as normalized Shannon-Wiener and Chao1 were calculated in VDJtools. Clonotype-size-weighted physicochemical properties of the central five CDR3 residues (interaction energy, strength, volume and Kidera factor 4) were computed in VDJtools. TCRdb reprocessed the reads, so every CDR3 protein sequence counts as one entry and DNA is not shown. TCRdb, not the original authors, processed these V and J calls. The sample table gives approximately 47,000 distinct CDR3 sequences. The biggest ten clones account for about 2.3% of the sample.

Each CD8+ T cell subset was flow-sorted in triplicate, with under 350,000 cells per subset placed directly into RLT lysis buffer. To keep memory contaminants out, a stringent definition of naive CD8+ T cells was applied: CD45RO-CCR7+CD27+CD95-. Peripheral blood mononuclear cells were isolated from buffy coats using standard density gradient centrifugation. Naive CXCR3-negative and CXCR3-positive CD8+ T cells were flow-sorted using a FACSAria III. Total RNA was extracted from sorted cells with an RNeasy Mini Kit. This receptor was taken from a human donor in good health. Some clones in this sample may be carry-over from other donors' samples. In this chain, TRBV6-5 is recombined with TRBJ2-5; no DNA is available, so the TRBD2 call from TCRdb remains unchecked. Sequenced material: naive CXCR3- CD8+ T cells from blood. Sample cell subset or site, as interpreted from the label and publication: CD45RO-CCR7+CD27+CD95- naive CD8+ T cells lacking CXCR3 (TNR3-). The CDR3 is CASSDPGAHNQETQYF.